This T cell receptor beta chain was profiled in a study of cytomegalovirus exposure and HLA in healthy donors. General observations from the study: A later examination showed that TCR association rates differed by HLA locus, with DRB1 most and HLA-C fewest. TRBV6-2, TRBV6-3 and some other V segments were excluded as indistinguishable. In a later analysis, a missense DCLRE1C variant was linked to TCR beta V- and J-gene trimming.

Trimming removed 0 bases at V and 5 bases at J, with 14 bases between. This CDR3 comprises 15 residues. Germline assignment: CDR1 SGHNT and CDR2 YYREEE (reference sequence). Of note for this clone: What it recognizes is unknown.

The PCR had 60 Vbeta and 13 Jbeta primers. Repertoires were generated with immunoSEQ multiplex PCR, while TCRdb's copy carries only in-frame clones and drops some. The sample records around 150,000 clones, 68% being singletons. This TCR was recovered from a man aged 45 to 65 in good health and CMV-seronegative. The chain carries TRBV5-4 and TRBJ2-5, with a possible D match to TRBD2 (6 bases). Input material: PBMCs. The CDR3 protein is CASSLAVASAETQYF. CDR3 DNA sequence: TGTGCCAGCAGCTTGGCCGTGGCTAGCGCGGAGACCCAGTACTTC.